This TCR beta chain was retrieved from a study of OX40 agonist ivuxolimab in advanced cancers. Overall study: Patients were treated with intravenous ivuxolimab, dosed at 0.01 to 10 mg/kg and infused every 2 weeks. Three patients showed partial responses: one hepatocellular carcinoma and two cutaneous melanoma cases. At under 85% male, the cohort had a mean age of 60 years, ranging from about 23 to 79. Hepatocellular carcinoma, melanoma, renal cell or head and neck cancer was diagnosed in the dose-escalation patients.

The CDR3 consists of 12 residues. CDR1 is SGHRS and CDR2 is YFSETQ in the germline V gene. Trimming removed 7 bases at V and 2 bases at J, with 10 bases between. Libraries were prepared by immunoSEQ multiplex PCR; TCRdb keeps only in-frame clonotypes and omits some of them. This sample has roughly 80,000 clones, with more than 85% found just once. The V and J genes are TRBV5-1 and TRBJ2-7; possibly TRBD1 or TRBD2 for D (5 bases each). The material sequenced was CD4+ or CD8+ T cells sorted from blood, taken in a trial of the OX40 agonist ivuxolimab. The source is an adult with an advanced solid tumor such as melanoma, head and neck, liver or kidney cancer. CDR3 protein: CASRDRAYEQYF. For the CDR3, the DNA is TGCGCCAGCCGGGACCGAGCCTACGAGCAGTACTTC.